These 2 T cell receptor beta chains share one sample of origin, sequenced in a study of T cell responses to AZD1222 COVID-19 vaccine. Repertoires were generated with immunoSEQ multiplex PCR, while TCRdb's copy carries only in-frame clones and drops some. Found here are approximately 220,000 clones, roughly 91% of them singletons; the top ten hold more than 0.8%. The material sequenced was peripheral blood, taken on day 0 of MenACWY control vaccination. Receptor source: an adult in good health.

V gene TRBV24-1 combines with J gene TRBJ2-7; 9 bases agree with TRBD2. The V and J ends lost 0 bases and 3 bases, in that order; junction bases with no gene match: 11. This CDR3 is 18 amino acids long. The germline V gene encodes CDR1 KGHDR and CDR2 SFDVKD. CDR3 region: CATSDLTIRTSVCYEQYF. The CDR3 DNA reads TGTGCCACCAGTGATTTGACCATTAGGACTAGCGTTTGCTACGAGCAGTACTTC.

The rearrangement joins TRBV19 to TRBJ1-2; TRBD1 might be the D (6 bases). Germline V lookup: CDR1 LNHDA, CDR2 SQIVND (reference sequence). CDR3 length equals 14 residues. The germline V and J ends were trimmed by 7 bases and 5 bases, with 17 bases remaining between them. The CDR3, as DNA: TGTGCCAGTAACCCCCAGGGGCTGAGTTATGGCTACACCTTC. Its translation is CASNPQGLSYGYTF.